The clone carrying this T cell receptor (beta chain) was detected only a few times. This sample was taken from a study of blood T cell repertoires in COVID-19. TCRdb keeps only in-frame clones here, not all; method: immunoSEQ multiplex PCR. The data show about 120,000 clones, with around four fifths seen just once and approximately 2.3% held by the top ten. The germline gives CDR1 SGHRS, CDR2 YFSETQ. Trimming stripped 0 bases from V and 0 bases from J, with 7 bases between. This CDR3 region has 15 residues. Input material: peripheral blood. The gene calls are TRBV5-1 and TRBJ1-5, with unresolved D. The sequence came from a man aged 30 to 45 with acute or convalescent COVID-19. CDR3 amino acids: CASSLVPDSNQPQHF. As DNA, the CDR3 is TGCGCCAGCAGCTTGGTTCCAGATAGCAATCAGCCCCAGCATTTT.